What follows are 25 T cell receptor beta chains derived from one specimen sequenced in a study of T cells in Graves' hyperthyroidism and ophthalmopathy (dated by TCRdb to between 2018 and 2021). The receptor library was made with multiplex PCR. The reads were generated on an Illumina HiSeq 2000. Amplification of TCR beta CDR3 regions was carried out from RNA transcripts. For the first round of RT-PCR on the TCR CDR3, the HTBI primer set was used together with the Qiagen OneStep RT-PCR kit. TCRdb reworked the public reads: Q25 trimming with fastp, MiXCR clone assembly, productive beta chains retained. Rows are unified per CDR3 protein, each entry keeping the most common DNA and genes. This sample is represented by fewer than 250,000 distinct CDR3 sequences; around 26% of them were singletons. Roughly a third of the sample lies in the top ten. The sequenced material came from blood. All receptors derive from a middle-aged woman with Graves' ophthalmopathy.

In its sample, this clonotype was seen many times. The V and J genes are TRBV10-3 and TRBJ2-5, with TRBD1 matching 8 bases. CDR1 and CDR2 from the germline V gene are ENHRY and SYGVKD. The J segment lost 4 bases and the V segment lost 5 bases, leaving 12 bases of the junction unmatched. The CDR3 spans 16 residues. CDR3 loop: CAISKTGDNSRETQYF. CDR3 nucleotide sequence: TGTGCCATCAGTAAGACAGGGGATAACTCAAGAGAGACCCAGTACTTC.

This clonotype came up many times. The rearrangement uses TRBV30 and TRBJ2-5; no reliable D call. This CDR3 contains 12 residues. V was clipped by 5 bases and J by 2 bases, with 9 bases between them. The germline V gene has CDR1 GTSNPN and CDR2 SVGIG (reference sequence). CDR3 sequence (DNA): TGTGCCTGGGACGTGGGGCAAGAGACCCAGTACTTC. It yields the protein CAWDVGQETQYF.

The gene calls are TRBV5-1 and TRBJ1-2; tentatively, D is TRBD1 (5 bases). V lost 3 bases, J lost 2 bases, and 14 bases lay in between. The CDR3 is 15 amino acids. Germline V lookup: CDR1 SGHRS, CDR2 YFSETQ. As DNA, the CDR3 is TGCGCCAGCAGCTACACCGTGGGGCAGAACTATGGCTACACCTTC. Amino acids: CASSYTVGQNYGYTF.

This clonotype was seen repeatedly, ten times or more. The chain uses TRBV9 and TRBJ2-2, with 10 bases matching TRBD2. Losses at the gene ends were 4 bases for V and 6 bases for J; bases not matched to a gene: 6. The CDR3 is 15 residues long. Germline V gene data show CDR1 as SGDLS and CDR2 as YYNGEE. CDR3 DNA sequence: TGTGCCAGCAGCACTCTAGCGGGAGTCCCCGGGGAGCTGTTTTTT. Its translation is CASSTLAGVPGELFF.

There are many counts of this clonotype. The rearrangement joins TRBV7-9 to TRBJ2-7; no clear D gene. Trimming took 6 bases from V and 3 from J, leaving 9 bases between them. From germline, CDR1 is SEHNR and CDR2 FQNEAQ (reference sequence). The CDR3 length is 12 residues. The CDR3 loop reads CASSSSSYEQYF. CDR3 in DNA: TGTGCCAGCAGTTCCTCTAGCTACGAGCAGTACTTC.

This clonotype was observed a handful of times. One end of the junction fails to match germline, which may point to a read error. V is TRBV12-3 or TRBV12-4 and J is TRBJ1-5; 7 positions agree with TRBD1. The CDR3 loop spans 16 amino acids. The CDR3 protein is CASSSSGIGGYQPQRF. In DNA, the CDR3 is TGTGCCAGCAGTTCCTCCGGGATAGGGGGCTATCAGCCCCAGCGTTTT.

This clonotype was seen repeatedly, ten times or more. The chain combines TRBV6-5 with TRBJ2-5; no firm D call. The CDR3 length is 15 residues. Trimming took off 0 bases at V and 4 bases at J, with 12 bases between the two ends. Looked up from germline, CDR1 is MNHEY and CDR2 is SVGAGI. CDR3 sequence: CASSYSTYYTETQYF. The CDR3 region has the DNA TGTGCCAGCAGTTACTCGACGTACTATACAGAGACCCAGTACTTC.

This clonotype was detected many times. The chain has TRBV20-1 and TRBJ2-1, with 7 bases fitting TRBD1. With 0 bases clipped from V and 4 bases from J, the junction kept 6 bases outside the gene matches. Germline CDR1 is DFQATT and CDR2 is SNEGSKA (reference sequence). This CDR3 is built from 15 residues. The CDR3 DNA sequence: TGCAGTGCTAGAGATTTAGGGGGCGCGTACAATGAGCAGTTCTTC. Encoded protein: CSARDLGGAYNEQFF.

The V and J genes are TRBV2 and TRBJ2-7; 10 bases fit TRBD1. There are 15 residues in the CDR3. V gave up 7 bases and J gave up 5 bases; unmatched junction bases: 11. Germline-derived CDR1 and CDR2 are SNHLY and FYNNEI. CDR3 DNA sequence: TGTGCCAGCAATTCCAGACAGGGGGCGGGCAACGAGCAGTACTTC. It specifies CASNSRQGAGNEQYF. Full variable domain (rest looked up from reference TRBV2 and TRBJ2-7): EPEVTQTPSHQVTQMGQEVILRCVPISNHLYFYWYRQILGQKVEFLVSFYNNEISEKSEIFDDQFSVERPDGSNFTLKIRSTKLEDSAMYFCASNSRQGAGNEQYFGPGTRLTVT.

This clonotype was observed at least ten times. The rearrangement links TRBV5-1 to TRBJ2-2; 10 nucleotides align to TRBD2. Germline lookup yields CDR1 SGHRS and CDR2 YFSETQ. The CDR3 loop spans 16 amino acids. Germline trimming cut 1 base from V and 3 bases from J; bases unmatched to any gene: 3. In DNA, the CDR3 is TGCGCCAGCAGCTTGTGGCTAGCGGGAGACACCGGGGAGCTGTTTTTT. Translation gives CASSLWLAGDTGELFF.

This clonotype is categorized as large (0.1 to 1%). The chain uses TRBV5-1 and TRBJ1-6, with a possible D match to TRBD1 (5 bases). The CDR3 is made up of 15 amino acids. Trimming shortened V by 1 base and J by 9 bases, and 14 bases separated the two germline ends. In germline, CDR1 is SGHRS, CDR2 YFSETQ. The CDR3 region has the DNA TGCGCCAGCAGCTTGAGTTGGGACCCTTTTTCACCCCTCCACTTT. Amino acids: CASSLSWDPFSPLHF. Full variable domain (rest looked up from reference TRBV5-1 and TRBJ1-6): KAGVTQTPRYLIKTRGQQVTLSCSPISGHRSVSWYQQTPGQGLQFLFEYFSETQRNKGNFPGRFSGRQFSNSRSEMNVSTLELGDSALYLCASSLSWDPFSPLHFGNGTRLTVT.

This clonotype was counted at least ten times. The gene calls are TRBV28 and TRBJ1-3; D perhaps matches TRBD1 (5 bases). V was clipped by 3 bases and J by 0 bases, with 9 bases between them. The CDR3 loop spans 15 amino acids. The germline CDR1 and CDR2 sequences are MDHEN and SYDVKM. The CDR3 DNA sequence: TGTGCCAGCAGTTTTTCGACAGCCTCTGGAAACACCATATATTTT. It is translated as CASSFSTASGNTIYF.

For this clonotype: A much more abundant neighbour one base away suggests this may be a read error. The J gene is TRBJ2-7, the V gene TRBV20-1, with D unresolved. V dropped 4 bases and J dropped 4 bases, with 17 bases sitting between them. Germline CDR1 DFQATT, CDR2 SNEGSKA (reference sequence). The CDR3 contains 14 residues. CDR3 protein: CSAIPVATSYEQYF. The CDR3 DNA is TGCAGTGCTATTCCCGTAGCAACCTCGTACGAGCAGTACTTC.

This clonotype was recorded at least ten times. This rearrangement joins TRBV5-1 to TRBJ1-1; D remains unclear. Germline-derived CDR1 and CDR2 are SGHRS and YFSETQ. V gave up 4 bases and J gave up 1 base, with 11 bases separating them. The CDR3 runs to 14 residues. The DNA of the CDR3 is TGCGCCAGCAGCATTGAGGCTCGGAACACTGAAGCTTTCTTT. Amino acid sequence: CASSIEARNTEAFF.

This clonotype has at least ten counts. V and J are TRBV5-1 and TRBJ1-3; D uncertain. V gave up 0 bases and J gave up 1 base, with 8 bases separating them. The CDR3 has 15 residues. Germline-derived CDR1 and CDR2 are SGHRS and YFSETQ. The CDR3 spells CASSLAFGSGNTIYF. CDR3 DNA sequence: TGCGCCAGCAGCTTGGCTTTTGGGTCTGGAAACACCATATATTTT.

At least ten counts were recorded for this clonotype. CDR3 loop: CASSLIAGANQPQHF. The CDR3 region has the DNA TGTGCCAGCAGTTTAATCGCAGGGGCTAATCAGCCCCAGCATTTT. This sequence joins TRBV28 and TRBJ1-5; tentative D call: TRBD1 (6 bases). The CDR3 extends over 15 amino acids. Trimming stripped 2 bases from V and 4 bases from J, with 12 bases between. Germline V gene lookup returns CDR1 MDHEN and CDR2 SYDVKM.

There are many counts of this clonotype. The rearrangement joins TRBV4-2 to TRBJ2-2; D ambiguous. There are 14 residues in the CDR3. V shed 3 bases and J shed 4 bases, with 9 bases lying between them. Germline assignment: CDR1 LGHNA and CDR2 YNFKEQ. CDR3 coding DNA: TGTGCCAGCAGCCACCGACGGGCCACCGGGGAGCTGTTTTTT. Translated: CASSHRRATGELFF.

This clonotype was counted at least ten times. The J gene is TRBJ1-1, the V gene TRBV29-1; 7 bases match TRBD1. The ends lost 6 bases at V and 2 bases at J; junction bases unmatched: 9. CDR1 SQVTM and CDR2 ANQGSEA come from the germline V gene. The CDR3 totals 14 residues. In DNA, the CDR3 is TGCAGCGTGGTCCCAACAGGGGTAAACACTGAAGCTTTCTTT. Translation: CSVVPTGVNTEAFF.

In its sample, this clonotype was seen many times. The chain is built from TRBV28 and TRBJ1-6; D remains ambiguous. The V gene's germline CDR1 is MDHEN and CDR2 SYDVKM. This CDR3 contains 12 residues. The V gene lost 8 bases and the J gene lost 11 bases, with 13 bases spanning the gap. CDR3 amino acids: CASGTNRAPLHF. In nucleotides, the CDR3 is TGTGCCAGCGGAACCAACCGGGCACCCCTCCACTTT.

This clonotype was seen repeatedly, ten times or more. The chain combines TRBV7-2 with TRBJ2-6; 9 positions match TRBD1. The CDR3 totals 17 residues. In germline, CDR1 is SGHTA, CDR2 FQGNSA. The junction had 7 bases not matched to a gene; V was cut back by 4 bases and J by 3 bases. Written as DNA, the CDR3 is TGTGCCAGCAGCTCCGGGACAGGGAGACATGGGGCCAACGTCCTGACTTTC. Translation: CASSSGTGRHGANVLTF.

This clonotype has only one observation. The chain uses TRBV24-1 and TRBJ2-7, with 11 bases fitting TRBD1. The length of the CDR3 is 14 residues. The trim removed 7 bases at V and 4 bases at J, leaving 5 bases unmatched. Germline values: CDR1 KGHDR, CDR2 SFDVKD. DNA of the CDR3: TGTGCCACCAGCTCCGGGACAGGGGGGTACGAGCAGTACTTC. Its protein product is CATSSGTGGYEQYF.

This chain connects TRBV6-1 to TRBJ1-2, with 7 bases matching TRBD1. CDR3 length: 13 residues. Germline assignment: CDR1 MNHNS and CDR2 SASEGT. Losses at the gene ends were 8 bases for V and 4 bases for J; bases not matched to a gene: 7. The CDR3 DNA reads as TGTGCCAGCGAAACCGGGACAGCCTATGGCTACACCTTC. Its translation is CASETGTAYGYTF.

With respect to this clonotype: One junction end does not reproduce the germline sequence, and a read error may be involved. This sequence joins TRBV15 and TRBJ2-7, with D possibly matching TRBD1 (5 bases). The CDR3 has 13 residues. CDR1 is LNHNV, CDR2 YYDKDF, per germline (reference sequence). The CDR3 sequence is CATSSRQSNEQSF. CDR3 in DNA: TGTGCCACCAGCAGCCGACAGAGTAACGAGCAGTCCTTC.

In this sample, this clonotype turned up many times. This rearrangement joins TRBV6-1 to TRBJ1-2; 9 bases match TRBD1. The germline gives CDR1 MNHNS, CDR2 SASEGT. CDR3 length equals 14 residues. V was clipped by 5 bases and J by 8 bases; unmatched bases: 9. The CDR3 region is CASSTTGTGNGYTF. The CDR3 DNA follows: TGTGCCAGCAGTACGACCGGGACAGGGAACGGCTACACCTTC.

CDR3 sequence (DNA): TGTAGCGTTGGGGAGGACAGATACGAGCAGTACGTC. It specifies CSVGEDRYEQYV. The chain recombines TRBV29-1 with TRBJ2-7; D is possibly TRBD1 or TRBD2 (6 bases each). This CDR3 spans 12 amino acids. Germline V gene sequence: CDR1 SQVTM, CDR2 ANQGSEA.